A single sample is the source of the 31 T cell receptor beta chains below, sequenced in a study of T cells in Graves' hyperthyroidism and ophthalmopathy. RNA transcripts yielded amplified TCR beta CDR3 regions. The HTBI primer set drove a first-round RT-PCR of the TCR CDR3. TCRdb re-derived calls from the multiplex PCR reads in MiXCR, one entry per CDR3 protein. The sample lists fewer than 650,000 distinct CDR3 sequences, 14% occurring once. Specimen: blood. These TCRs come from a woman aged 18-29 years with Graves' ophthalmopathy.

This clonotype was counted ten times or more. The chain employs TRBV20-1 and TRBJ2-1; 8 nucleotides line up with TRBD2. Per germline, CDR1 DFQATT and CDR2 SNEGSKA (reference sequence). There are 16 residues in the CDR3. Written as DNA, the CDR3 is TGCAGCGGATCTCTGAGCGGGGGCCTCTCCTACAATGAGCAGTTCTTC. Translating gives CSGSLSGGLSYNEQFF.

J is TRBJ2-5 and V is TRBV20-1, with D unresolved. Trimming shortened V by 3 bases and J by 5 bases, and 10 bases separated the two germline ends. This CDR3 contains 12 residues. CDR1 DFQATT and CDR2 SNEGSKA come from the germline V gene (reference sequence). CDR3 coding DNA: TGCAGTGCTAGTAATGGTTTTGAGACCCAGTACTTC. Its translation: CSASNGFETQYF.

This clonotype was recorded at least ten times. The chain recombines TRBV27 with TRBJ2-7; 12 bases align to TRBD2. V lost 4 bases and J lost 2; bases outside the gene matches: 3. Germline V CDR1 and CDR2: MNHEY, SMNVEV (reference sequence). The CDR3 contains 15 residues. The CDR3 here is CASSYRLAGAYEQYF. The CDR3 DNA reads as TGTGCCAGCAGTTATCGACTAGCGGGAGCCTACGAGCAGTACTTC.

This clonotype appeared a few times. The chain carries TRBV6-5 and TRBJ1-5; no clear D. The CDR3 loop spans 14 amino acids. CDR1 is MNHEY, CDR2 SVGAGI, per germline. Between the trimmed V and J ends, which lost 4 bases and 3 bases, there was a span of 10 bases. CDR3 sequence reads: CASSSGPLNQPQHF. CDR3 DNA sequence: TGTGCCAGCAGTTCTGGACCCCTCAATCAGCCCCAGCATTTT.

This clonotype was recorded at least ten times. This chain links TRBV7-3 with TRBJ2-1; 9 nucleotides match TRBD2. The V gene's germline CDR1 is SGHTA and CDR2 FQGTGA. J was trimmed by 8 bases and V by 9 bases; bases with no gene match: 14. This CDR3 comprises 15 residues. The DNA of the CDR3 is TGTGCCAGTGCCTTGGGGGGACTAGCTCTGCATGAGCAGTTCTTC. Protein sequence: CASALGGLALHEQFF.

This rearrangement joins TRBV7-9 to TRBJ2-2; TRBD2 aligns across 11 bases. The V gene end was trimmed by 4 bases and the J gene end by 4 bases; junction bases not matched to a gene: 8. CDR1 and CDR2 (germline): SEHNR, FQNEAQ (reference sequence). The CDR3 is 17 residues long. The chain's CDR3 is CASSSPGTSGITGELFF. For the CDR3, the DNA is TGTGCCAGCAGCTCGCCCGGGACTAGCGGAATCACCGGGGAGCTGTTTTTT.

A word on this clonotype: Being one base from a much bigger clone, this may be a read error. This chain joins TRBV30 and TRBJ1-1; D possibly corresponds to TRBD1 (5 bases). CDR1 and CDR2 from the germline V gene are GTSNPN and SVGIG (reference sequence). This CDR3 contains 16 residues. CDR3 sequence: CAWGVGAGLMNTEAFF. CDR3 bases: TGTGCCTGGGGTGTCGGGGCGGGCCTTATGAACACTGAAGCTTTCTTT.

This chain uses TRBV30 with TRBJ1-5; tentative D call: TRBD1 (6 bases). V lost 3 bases, J lost 1 base, and 19 bases lay in between. In germline, CDR1 is GTSNPN, CDR2 SVGIG (reference sequence). The CDR3 has 17 amino acids. DNA for the CDR3: TGTGCCTGGAGCCCCCGAGGGGGTTCGGTGAGCAATCAGCCCCAGCATTTT. Its protein is CAWSPRGGSVSNQPQHF.

The rearrangement joins TRBV12-3 or TRBV12-4 to TRBJ2-3, with no clear D. The CDR3 covers 8 residues. V was shortened by 5 bases and J by 9 bases, with 0 bases between the two germline ends. The CDR3 DNA is TGTGCCAGCAGTACGCAGTATTTT. Translating it yields CASSTQYF.

The chain uses TRBV28 and TRBJ1-1; D gene unclear. The CDR3 runs to 14 residues. Trimming removed 11 bases at V and 1 base at J, with 17 bases between. Germline assignment: CDR1 MDHEN and CDR2 SYDVKM. CDR3 coding DNA: TGTGCCGGCACCCTACCGCCATCGAACACTGAAGCTTTCTTT. It specifies CAGTLPPSNTEAFF.

This clonotype was counted at least ten times. The chain's CDR3 is CAWEVGNTEAFF. CDR3 sequence (DNA): TGTGCCTGGGAAGTGGGGAACACTGAAGCTTTCTTT. V gene TRBV30 combines with J gene TRBJ1-1; D uncertain. V lost 5 bases, J lost 1 base, and 8 bases lay in between. The CDR3 is 12 residues long. CDR1 and CDR2 (germline): GTSNPN, SVGIG (reference sequence).

The chain is built from TRBV29-1 and TRBJ1-2; D gene uncertain. From germline, CDR1 is SQVTM and CDR2 ANQGSEA. CDR3 length: 12 amino acids. The V and J ends lost 5 bases and 2 bases respectively, with 9 bases between them. CDR3 residues: CSVRLENYGYTF. Here the CDR3 DNA reads TGCAGCGTTCGTTTGGAGAACTATGGCTACACCTTC. Full variable domain (outside the CDR3, taken from reference TRBV29-1 and TRBJ1-2): SAVISQKPSRDICQRGTSLTIQCQVDSQVTMMFWYRQQPGQSLTLIATANQGSEATYESGFVIDKFPISRPNLTFSTLTVSNMSPEDSSIYLCSVRLENYGYTFGSGTRLTVV.

The chain is built from TRBV14 and TRBJ1-2; D is perhaps TRBD1 (6 bases). This CDR3 contains 20 residues. The germline V gene encodes CDR1 SGHDN and CDR2 FVKESK. The V end lost 4 bases, the J end lost 0 bases, and 27 bases lay between the germline ends. The CDR3 bases are TGTGCCAGCAGCCGTAAGAGTCCGCAATTTGGAGGGACATCTAACTATGGCTACACCTTC. Translating gives CASSRKSPQFGGTSNYGYTF.

V gene TRBV20-1 combines with J gene TRBJ2-2, with TRBD2 matching over 13 bases. Trimming cost V 4 bases and J 5 bases; bases outside gene matches: 1. The CDR3 spans 14 residues. The germline V gene has CDR1 DFQATT and CDR2 SNEGSKA (reference sequence). CDR3 residues: CSATGLAGTGELFF. The CDR3 region has the DNA TGCAGTGCTACGGGACTAGCGGGAACCGGGGAGCTGTTTTTT.

The sample holds many counts of this clonotype. The J gene is TRBJ2-3, the V gene TRBV7-2, with 11 bases identical to TRBD2. The CDR3 covers 18 residues. After removal of 5 bases from V and 2 bases from J, the junction contained 12 bases not matched to a gene. Germline V gives CDR1 SGHTA, CDR2 FQGNSA. The CDR3 spells CASSRGTSGRGPTDTQYF. DNA for the CDR3: TGTGCCAGCAGCCGCGGGACTAGCGGTCGGGGGCCCACAGATACGCAGTATTTT.

This clonotype was counted many times. The chain recombines TRBV13 with TRBJ2-3, with 13 bases identical to TRBD2. V lost 5 bases, J lost 8 bases, and 10 bases stayed unmatched. Looked up from germline, CDR1 is PRHDT and CDR2 is FYEKMQ (reference sequence). The CDR3 runs 16 residues. The CDR3: CASSRRTSGSWGTQYF. The CDR3 DNA is TGTGCCAGCAGCCGCCGGACTAGCGGGAGTTGGGGTACGCAGTATTTT.

This clonotype showed up many times. The V call is TRBV10-3, the J call TRBJ1-5; D gene uncertain. The germline V gene has CDR1 ENHRY and CDR2 SYGVKD. The CDR3 covers 13 residues. V lost 10 bases and J 1 base, leaving 11 bases between the germline ends. The CDR3 DNA is TGTGCCACCCGAGGTGAGAGCAATCAGCCCCAGCATTTT. It translates to CATRGESNQPQHF.

The chain joins TRBV5-6 to TRBJ2-3; D gene ambiguous. Germline V lookup: CDR1 SGHDT, CDR2 YYEEEE. V lost 0 bases, J lost 2 bases, and 7 bases lay in between. The CDR3 is 14 amino acids. The CDR3, as DNA: TGTGCCAGCAGCTTGGGTCTTAACACAGATACGCAGTATTTT. This gives the protein CASSLGLNTDTQYF.

This clonotype was seen at least ten times. The chain is built from TRBV7-9 and TRBJ2-7; D is uncertain. V dropped 5 bases and J dropped 7 bases, with 12 bases sitting between them. This CDR3 comprises 12 residues. Germline CDR1 and CDR2: SEHNR and FQNEAQ (reference sequence). The CDR3 coding sequence is TGTGCCAGCAGCGAATCGAACGGAGAGCAGTACTTC. Its translation is CASSESNGEQYF.

This clonotype has a count of ten or more. The chain links TRBV11-1 to TRBJ2-1; possibly TRBD1 for D (5 bases). Germline CDR1 reads SGHAT; CDR2 reads FQDESV (reference sequence). The CDR3 sequence is 14 residues long. Trimming removed 0 bases from V and 7 bases from J, with 10 bases in between. DNA for the CDR3: TGTGCCAGCAGCTTAGCTTATAAGGGGAATGAGCAGTTCTTC. Translation: CASSLAYKGNEQFF.

This clonotype has ten or more counts. CDR3 DNA: TGTGCCAGCTCGAGTGGGGCCATGAACACTGAAGCTTTCTTT. The encoded protein is CASSSGAMNTEAFF. The rearrangement joins TRBV28 to TRBJ1-1, with D perhaps matching TRBD1 (5 bases). V was cut by 8 bases and J by 0 bases, with 13 bases left in between. The CDR3 sequence is 14 residues long. Germline V CDR1 and CDR2: MDHEN, SYDVKM.

This clonotype was counted only a few times. The chain uses TRBV5-4 and TRBJ1-6; TRBD1 agrees at 10 bases. The germline gives CDR1 SGHNT, CDR2 YYREEE (reference sequence). Trimming at V came to 2 bases and at J to 9 bases, leaving 5 bases not matched to a gene. The CDR3 extends over 15 amino acids. CDR3 nucleotides: TGTGCCAGCAGCTTCGCTGACAGGGGGCGTTCACCCCTCCACTTT. The encoded protein is CASSFADRGRSPLHF.

V gene TRBV20-1 combines with J gene TRBJ1-1; maybe TRBD1 (6 bases). CDR1 and CDR2 (germline): DFQATT, SNEGSKA (reference sequence). The CDR3 is 14 residues long. The V end was cut by 3 bases, the J end by 1 base, with 12 bases between. CDR3 bases: TGCAGTGCTAGGAAACGGGACACGAACACTGAAGCTTTCTTT. Translation: CSARKRDTNTEAFF.

This clonotype was detected many times. The chain couples TRBV28 to TRBJ2-7, with 10 bases lining up with TRBD2. The CDR3 spans 17 residues. The V gene's germline CDR1 is MDHEN and CDR2 SYDVKM. J was trimmed by 2 bases and V by 5 bases; bases with no gene match: 12. The CDR3 is CASSPPGGAGGPYEQYF. In nucleotides, the CDR3 is TGTGCCAGCAGTCCGCCCGGGGGAGCGGGAGGGCCCTACGAGCAGTACTTC.

This clonotype was counted at least ten times. The chain has TRBV11-2 and TRBJ2-7; TRBD1 matches at 9 bases. V dropped 0 bases and J dropped 3; count of bases not matched to a gene: 6. CDR3 length: 16 amino acids. Germline CDR1 reads SGHAT; CDR2 reads FQNNGV. CDR3 coding DNA: TGTGCCAGCAGCTTAGATCGCGGGACAGGGTTCTACGAGCAGTACTTC. Its translation: CASSLDRGTGFYEQYF.

This clonotype was detected a few times. The V gene is TRBV29-1, the J gene TRBJ1-2; D might be TRBD1 (5 bases). This CDR3 spans 14 amino acids. The V and J ends lost 1 base and 2 bases respectively, with 11 bases between them. Germline loops: CDR1 SQVTM, CDR2 ANQGSEA. The CDR3 DNA sequence: TGCAGCGTTGAAGGACAGTTCCGAAACTATGGCTACACCTTC. Translating it yields CSVEGQFRNYGYTF.

This clonotype was counted a few times. The genes are TRBV30 and TRBJ1-6; D gene uncertain. CDR3 length: 16 residues. The germline gives CDR1 GTSNPN, CDR2 SVGIG (reference sequence). Between the trimmed V and J ends, which lost 2 bases and 0 bases, there was a span of 11 bases. CDR3: CAWSSSISSYNSPLHF. The CDR3 DNA reads TGTGCCTGGAGTTCGAGCATTAGCTCCTATAATTCACCCCTCCACTTT.

The sample holds a few counts of this clonotype. This chain links TRBV4-1 with TRBJ1-5, with D unresolved. Germline V gene sequence: CDR1 MGHRA, CDR2 YSYEKL. The CDR3 has 15 amino acids. Trimming removed 1 base at V and 5 bases at J, with 12 bases between. CDR3 amino acids: CASSQVVQPYQPQHF. In DNA, the CDR3 is TGCGCCAGCAGCCAAGTCGTACAGCCCTATCAGCCCCAGCATTTT.

There are many counts of this clonotype. V and J are TRBV2 and TRBJ2-1, with D unclear. The germline gives CDR1 SNHLY, CDR2 FYNNEI. The CDR3 contains 13 residues. V was trimmed by 9 bases and J by 5 bases, leaving 14 bases between them. CDR3 in DNA: TGTGCCAGTGGTAGTACGATCCACAATGAGCAGTTCTTC. Translated: CASGSTIHNEQFF. The whole variable domain, filled in from reference TRBV2 and TRBJ2-1, reads EPEVTQTPSHQVTQMGQEVILRCVPISNHLYFYWYRQILGQKVEFLVSFYNNEISEKSEIFDDQFSVERPDGSNFTLKIRSTKLEDSAMYFCASGSTIHNEQFFGPGTRLTVL.

This clonotype has a handful of counts. The V call is TRBV6-6, the J call TRBJ2-5; 10 bases are a match to TRBD2. The CDR3 has 16 residues. V was clipped by 0 bases and J by 3 bases; unmatched bases: 4. CDR1 is MNHNY and CDR2 is SVGAGI in the germline V gene (reference sequence). In nucleotides, the CDR3 is TGTGCCAGCAGTTACTCGATACTAGCGGGAAAAGAGACCCAGTACTTC. It specifies CASSYSILAGKETQYF.

The sample holds many counts of this clonotype. The V and J genes are TRBV7-3 and TRBJ1-1; D not certain. Trimming left V 2 bases short and J 1 base short, with 11 bases between. CDR1 is SGHTA, CDR2 FQGTGA, per germline. There are 15 residues in the CDR3. This CDR3 reads CASSLSYTSNTEAFF. The CDR3 region has the DNA TGTGCCAGCAGCTTATCATACACCTCGAACACTGAAGCTTTCTTT.